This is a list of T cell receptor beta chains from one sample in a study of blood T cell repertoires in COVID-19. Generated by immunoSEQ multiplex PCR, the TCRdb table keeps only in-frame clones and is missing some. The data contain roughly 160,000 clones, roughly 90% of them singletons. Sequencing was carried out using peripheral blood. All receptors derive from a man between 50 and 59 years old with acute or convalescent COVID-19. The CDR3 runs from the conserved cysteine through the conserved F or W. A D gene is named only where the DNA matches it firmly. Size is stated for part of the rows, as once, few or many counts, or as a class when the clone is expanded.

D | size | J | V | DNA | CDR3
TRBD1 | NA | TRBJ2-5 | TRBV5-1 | TGCGCCAGCAGCTCAGGGACAGTGGGGCAAGAGACCCAGTACTTC | CASSSGTVGQETQYF
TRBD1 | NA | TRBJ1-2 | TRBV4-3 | TGCGCCAGCAGCCAAGATGAAGGAGGGGGCATTGCACCTCTCTATGGCTACACCTTC | CASSQDEGGGIAPLYGYTF
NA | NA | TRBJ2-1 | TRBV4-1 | TGCGCCAGCAGTAACTACAATGAGCAGTTCTTC | CASSNYNEQFF
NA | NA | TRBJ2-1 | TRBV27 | TGTGCCAGCAAAAGAACAGCTAACAATGAGCAGTTCTTC | CASKRTANNEQFF
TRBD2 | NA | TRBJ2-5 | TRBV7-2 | TGTGCCAGCAGCCGGGGACTAGCGAAAGAGACCCAGTACTTC | CASSRGLAKETQYF
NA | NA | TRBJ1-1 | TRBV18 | TGTGCCAGCTCACCACAAGGAGGGAACACTGAAGCTTTCTTT | CASSPQGGNTEAFF
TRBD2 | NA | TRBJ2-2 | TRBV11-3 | TGTGCCAGCAGCCGGGGGGTAACCGGGGAGCTGTTTTTT | CASSRGVTGELFF
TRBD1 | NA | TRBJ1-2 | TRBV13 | TGTGCCAGCAGCTTGGGACAGGACCGGCCCTATGGCTACACCTTC | CASSLGQDRPYGYTF
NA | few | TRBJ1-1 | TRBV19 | TGTGCCAGTAGTATAGATGACTGGTCGAACACTGAAGCTTTCTTT | CASSIDDWSNTEAFF
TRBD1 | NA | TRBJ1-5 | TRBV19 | TGTGCCACAGCCCCGGGACAGTTTAGCAATCAGCCCCAGCATTTT | CATAPGQFSNQPQHF
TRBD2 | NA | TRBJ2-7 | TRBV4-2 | TGTGCCAGCAGCCAAGTAATTTTAGCGGGAGGTTCCTACGAGCAGTACTTC | CASSQVILAGGSYEQYF
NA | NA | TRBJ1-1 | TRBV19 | TGTGCCAGTAGTATAGCGACGGGAACGGCTGAAGCTTTCTTT | CASSIATGTAEAFF
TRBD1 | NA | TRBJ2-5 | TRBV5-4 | TGTGCCAGCAGCTCGCAGGGGGCGGAAGAGACCCAGTACTTC | CASSSQGAEETQYF
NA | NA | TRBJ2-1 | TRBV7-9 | TGTGCCAGCAGCTTTCGGTACAATGAGCAGTTCTTC | CASSFRYNEQFF
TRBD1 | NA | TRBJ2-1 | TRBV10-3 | TGTGCCGTGACAGGGGGCGGGATCTACAATGAGCAGTTCTTC | CAVTGGGIYNEQFF
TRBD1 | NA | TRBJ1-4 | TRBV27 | TGTGCCAGCAGTTTAAGGGGGCTAACTAATGAAAAACTGTTTTTT | CASSLRGLTNEKLFF
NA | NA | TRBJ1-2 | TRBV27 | TGTGCCAGCAGTAAGGGACACGGCGGGGGCTACACCTTC | CASSKGHGGGYTF
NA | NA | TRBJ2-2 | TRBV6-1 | TGTGCCAGCAGACCCGGGAGAAGGGACACCGGGGAGCTGTTTTTT | CASRPGRRDTGELFF
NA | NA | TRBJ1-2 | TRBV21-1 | TGTGCCAGCAGAGAAGTTTCCGGGGGGCACTATGGCTACACCTTC | CASREVSGGHYGYTF
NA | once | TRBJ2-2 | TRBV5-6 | TGTGCCAGCAGCTTGGCCGGGGGAATAAGGTCCGGGGAGCTGTTTTTT | CASSLAGGIRSGELFF
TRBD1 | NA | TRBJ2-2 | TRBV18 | TGTGCCAGCTCACGGCTGCAGGGGGACACCGGGGAGCTGTTTTTT | CASSRLQGDTGELFF
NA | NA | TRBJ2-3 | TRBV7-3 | TGTGCCAGCAGCCGCAGGGCGCCCCCAGATACGCAGTATTTT | CASSRRAPPDTQYF
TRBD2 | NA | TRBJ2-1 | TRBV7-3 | TGTGCCAGCAGCTCTTCGGGACTAGCGGGGCACAATGAGCAGTTCTTC | CASSSSGLAGHNEQFF
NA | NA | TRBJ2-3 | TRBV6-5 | TGTGCCAGCAGAACTGGAGGGCCAGGAGATACGCAGTATTTT | CASRTGGPGDTQYF
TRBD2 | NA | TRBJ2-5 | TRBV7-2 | TGTGCCAGCAGCTTAACCCTAGCGGGAGGGGAGACCCAGTACTTC | CASSLTLAGGETQYF
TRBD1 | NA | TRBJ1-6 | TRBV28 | TGTGCCAGCAGCTCACCGACAGGGTATTCACCCCTCCACTTT | CASSSPTGYSPLHF
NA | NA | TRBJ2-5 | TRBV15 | TGTGCCACCAGCATAACAGGGTTGGAGACCCAGTACTTC | CATSITGLETQYF
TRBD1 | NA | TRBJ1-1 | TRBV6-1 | TGTGCCAGCAGTACGGGACAGGGGTTCACTGAAGCTTTCTTT | CASSTGQGFTEAFF
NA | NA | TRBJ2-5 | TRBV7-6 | TGTGCCAGCAGCTTCCCCTACCAGGGCCGGGAGACCCAGTACTTC | CASSFPYQGRETQYF
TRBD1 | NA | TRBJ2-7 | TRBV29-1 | TGCAGCGCACGGATAAGGACAGGGCCGTACGAGCAGTACTTC | CSARIRTGPYEQYF
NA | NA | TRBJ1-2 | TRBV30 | TGTGCCTGGAGTAGGGGCTTTCAGGGCTACACCTTC | CAWSRGFQGYTF
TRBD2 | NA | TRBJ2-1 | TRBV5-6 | TGTGCCAGCAGCCCACCTATTCCCAGGACTAGCGGGAACAATGAGCAGTTCTTC | CASSPPIPRTSGNNEQFF
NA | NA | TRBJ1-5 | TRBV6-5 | TGTGCCAGCAGGAGCGGGACGGGGTTAAATCAGCCCCAGCATTTT | CASRSGTGLNQPQHF